This TCR beta chain was recovered during a study of siplizumab effects on memory and regulatory T cells. Findings of the study overall: The authors could not assign a naive or memory phenotype to roughly 75-95% of proliferating CD4+ or CD8+ clones. Treg-derived clones made up an average of about 73% of mappable alloreactive CD4+ clones with siplizumab and roughly 25% in controls.

V lost 0 bases, J lost 3 bases, and 16 bases lay in between. The CDR3 contains 17 residues. Germline V gene data show CDR1 as SGHKS and CDR2 as YYEKEE (reference sequence). Per sample, 10^5 or so TCR templates underwent assay. Measured with immunoSEQ multiplex PCR; TCRdb has only the in-frame clones, and not every one. The sample lists approximately 70,000 clones; more than 80% were seen once. This clone has just one count. Its antigen remains unidentified. This receptor was identified in a human donor in good health. Sequenced material: CD8+ T cells sorted from blood. The V call is TRBV5-5, the J call TRBJ2-1; a possible D gene is TRBD1 (7 bases). In DNA form, the CDR3 reads TGTGCCAGCAGCTTGGCGCACCAGGGGGGATTCTACAATGAGCAGTTCTTC. This codes for CASSLAHQGGFYNEQFF.